These T cell receptor beta chains were read from a single sample in a study of cytomegalovirus exposure and HLA in healthy donors. Profiled with immunoSEQ multiplex PCR; TCRdb holds only in-frame clones, not every one. The table records some 120,000 clones, around 77% of them present only once. Sequenced material: PBMCs. These receptors came from a man aged 50-60 years in good health and CMV-seronegative. Both conserved end residues are trimmed from each CDR3.

CDR3 protein: ASSYAGDRATGELF
J gene: TRBJ2-2
V gene: TRBV6-5

CDR3 protein: ASSEARPYEQY
J gene: TRBJ2-7
V gene: TRBV6-1

CDR3 protein: ASSPWTVYGYT
J gene: TRBJ1-2
V gene: TRBV11-3

CDR3 protein: ASSPPGQGNEAF
J gene: TRBJ1-1
V gene: TRBV7-9

CDR3 protein: ASSSATSGRRTDTQY
J gene: TRBJ2-3
V gene: TRBV5-4

CDR3 protein: ASSPPDRWTQY
J gene: TRBJ2-5
V gene: TRBV19

CDR3 protein: ASSSGDTRNTIY
J gene: TRBJ1-3
V gene: TRBV28

CDR3 protein: ASTLSGANVLT
J gene: TRBJ2-6
V gene: TRBV19

CDR3 protein: ASRRTGTSYEQY
J gene: TRBJ2-7
V gene: TRBV2

CDR3 protein: ASSSEIYGYT
J gene: TRBJ1-2
V gene: TRBV7-9

CDR3 protein: ASSLAGGTGANVLT
J gene: TRBJ2-6
V gene: TRBV7-9

CDR3 protein: ASSRAGGEQF
J gene: TRBJ2-1
V gene: TRBV27

CDR3 protein: AGDRARGYGYT
J gene: TRBJ1-2
V gene: TRBV30

CDR3 protein: ASSDGLNGPQH
J gene: TRBJ1-5
V gene: TRBV25-1

CDR3 protein: ASSPGTDSGGNTIY
J gene: TRBJ1-3
V gene: TRBV5-4

CDR3 protein: ASSEGQIQPQH
J gene: TRBJ1-5
V gene: TRBV7-3

CDR3 protein: AWRARGYNEQF
J gene: TRBJ2-1
V gene: TRBV30

CDR3 protein: ASSTAGANTGELF
J gene: TRBJ2-2
V gene: TRBV6-5

CDR3 protein: ASSFRTGMDEKLF
J gene: TRBJ1-4
V gene: TRBV19

CDR3 protein: ASSQVGTGKSYGYT
J gene: TRBJ1-2
V gene: TRBV4-1

CDR3 protein: ASSLAVGTSGDSYNEQF
J gene: TRBJ2-1
V gene: TRBV7-9

CDR3 protein: ASLTRAADTEAF
J gene: TRBJ1-1
V gene: TRBV27

CDR3 protein: AIGLEEDTQY
J gene: TRBJ2-3
V gene: TRBV10-3

CDR3 protein: ASSEGLTALEMEQY
J gene: TRBJ2-7
V gene: TRBV18

CDR3 protein: SVEEGKGNTDTQY
J gene: TRBJ2-3
V gene: TRBV29-1

CDR3 protein: SFRDRDYEQY
J gene: TRBJ2-7
V gene: TRBV29-1

CDR3 protein: ASSQNTGAYEQY
J gene: TRBJ2-7
V gene: TRBV4-2

CDR3 protein: ASSLGIGAGYT
J gene: TRBJ1-2
V gene: TRBV7-2

CDR3 protein: ASSYGGSSYNEQF
J gene: TRBJ2-1
V gene: TRBV6-6

CDR3 protein: ASSRRLGEGGYT
J gene: TRBJ1-2
V gene: TRBV6-5

CDR3 protein: ASSFQYSGNTIY
J gene: TRBJ1-3
V gene: TRBV28

CDR3 protein: ASSQFSVMNTEAF
J gene: TRBJ1-1
V gene: TRBV7-2

CDR3 protein: ASSYLAGVGNEQF
J gene: TRBJ2-1
V gene: TRBV6-5

CDR3 protein: ASSEEAGAVEAQY
J gene: TRBJ2-5
V gene: TRBV6-1

CDR3 protein: AISDRAYEQY
J gene: TRBJ2-7
V gene: TRBV10-3

CDR3 protein: ASSSTDTQY
J gene: TRBJ2-3
V gene: TRBV7-2

CDR3 protein: ASSLGLSSNQPQH
J gene: TRBJ1-5
V gene: TRBV11-2